The following is a T cell receptor (beta chain) sequence with its context. Its antigen is unidentified. An overlapping HIV-1 Gag peptide pool stimulated these cells at 0.95 to 1 ug/peptide/mL. CD4+ T cells upregulating both CD40 ligand and CD69 were sorted as responding cells. For at least 4 years, plasma HIV-1 RNA was undetectable (<50 copies/mL). Stimulated PBMCs had first been depleted of CD8+ T cells. This entry belongs to a study of persistence of HIV-infected CD4 T cells. This was the immunoSEQ version 4 assay in survey mode. Libraries were prepared by immunoSEQ multiplex PCR; TCRdb keeps only in-frame clonotypes and omits some of them. The sample lists around 32,000 clones, roughly three quarters occurring once. Notes on the study in general: Rare CMV-responding cells carrying HIV-1 proviruses were not analyzed separately for TCR.

The source was CD4+ T cells sorted from PBMCs after 18-hour stimulation, collected from a patient who received antiretroviral therapy. The receptor was isolated from an adult man with HIV who was CMV-seropositive.

The CDR3 coding sequence is TGTGCCTCTAAGACTAGCGGGGGCGCAGATACGCAGTATTTT. It translates to CASKTSGGADTQYF. This chain joins TRBV19 and TRBJ2-3; 12 bases line up with TRBD2. The V segment lost 11 bases and the J segment 4 bases; nucleotides outside the gene matches: 7. Germline CDR1 reads LNHDA; CDR2 reads SQIVND (reference sequence). CDR3 length: 14 amino acids.